This T cell receptor (beta chain) emerged from a study of naive and memory T cell subsets. A UMI-containing oligonucleotide was joined by 3' ligation to the TCR cDNA template. Input was about 1 to 1000 ng of DNase-treated total RNA without cell sorting. Ligated cDNA underwent four rounds of PCR with nested alpha and beta constant region primers and SP2. TCRdb re-called the 5' RACE reads through MiXCR, storing one row per CDR3 protein. The sample shows tens of thousands of distinct CDR3 sequences, more than 6.5% of them seen only once. This clonotype has more than one count but fewer than ten. The germline gives CDR1 SQVTM, CDR2 ANQGSEA. This CDR3 comprises 12 residues. With 8 bases removed from V and 8 bases from J, the gap between germline ends came to 16 bases.

This receptor was taken from a female donor in good health. This chain links TRBV29-1 with TRBJ2-1; the D gene could be TRBD1 or TRBD2 (5 bases each). CDR3 bases: TGCAGCACTCTGAAACGGGGCGATGAGCAGTTCTTC. As protein: CSTLKRGDEQFF.